A single sample gave rise to the 24 T cell receptor beta chains below, sequenced in a study of CD8+ T cells in alopecia areata. RNA, once extracted, was reverse transcribed into cDNA for use as the sequencing template. The protocol was immunoSEQ multiplex PCR, while the TCRdb copy is restricted to in-frame clones and leaves out a portion. Found here are roughly 150,000 clones, about three fifths of them singletons; the top ten hold under 5.5%. The source material was CD4+ T cells sorted from blood. The receptors shown here come from a human donor in good health.

This clone was detected once. The chain uses TRBV2 and TRBJ1-5; TRBD1 might be the D (6 bases). The CDR3 is 13 residues long. CDR1 and CDR2 from the germline V gene are SNHLY and FYNNEI. The germline V and J ends were trimmed by 8 bases and 8 bases, with 16 bases remaining between them. The CDR3 DNA reads TGTGCCAGCGGGAGGGGGTCAATTGAGCCCCAGCATTTT. It is translated as CASGRGSIEPQHF.

DNA of the CDR3: TGTGCCAGCAGTGCAACCGGGACAGGTGAAGCTTTCTTT. Encoded protein: CASSATGTGEAFF. This chain connects TRBV25-1 to TRBJ1-1; 8 positions agree with TRBD1. J was trimmed by 7 bases and V by 4 bases; bases with no gene match: 5. Germline values: CDR1 MGHDK, CDR2 SYGVNS. The CDR3 spans 13 residues.

This clone appeared a few times. The chain joins TRBV2 to TRBJ2-5, with D possibly matching TRBD1 (5 bases). CDR3 length: 14 residues. V lost 5 bases and J 1 base, leaving 11 bases between the germline ends. Germline V gene sequence: CDR1 SNHLY, CDR2 FYNNEI. The DNA for the CDR3 is TGTGCCAGCAGTCCAGGGTGGGCCCAAGAGACCCAGTACTTC. Amino acid sequence: CASSPGWAQETQYF.

This chain connects TRBV7-2 to TRBJ1-5, with 9 bases matching TRBD1. V lost 5 bases, J lost 4 bases, and 6 bases stayed unmatched. CDR1 is SGHTA and CDR2 is FQGNSA in the germline V gene. CDR3 length equals 15 residues. CDR3 sequence: CASSLQGASNQPQHF. CDR3 coding DNA: TGTGCCAGCAGCCTACAGGGGGCAAGTAATCAGCCCCAGCATTTT.

This clone was seen more than once but under ten times. The chain uses TRBV29-1 and TRBJ1-5; perhaps TRBD1 as D (5 bases). CDR3 length: 14 amino acids. Deletions cut 2 bases from V and 7 bases from J, with 15 bases between. CDR1 is SQVTM, CDR2 ANQGSEA, per germline. In nucleotides, the CDR3 is TGCAGCGTTGAAACAGGCCAGGCTGGGCAGCCCCAGCATTTT. Its protein is CSVETGQAGQPQHF.

The chain employs TRBV29-1 and TRBJ2-3; TRBD1 agrees at 8 bases. From germline, CDR1 is SQVTM and CDR2 ANQGSEA. J lost 1 base, V lost 2 bases, and 8 bases had no gene match. The CDR3 is made up of 16 amino acids. For the CDR3, the DNA is TGCAGCGTTGAAAGGCTCTCGGGACAGGGCACAGATACGCAGTATTTT. Protein product: CSVERLSGQGTDTQYF.

This clone was observed a few times. The chain has TRBV5-1 and TRBJ1-1, with a possible D match to TRBD1 (5 bases). The germline CDR1 and CDR2 sequences are SGHRS and YFSETQ. The ends were cut back, 4 bases at V and 7 bases at J, with 11 bases in the middle. The CDR3 contains 12 residues. CDR3 DNA sequence: TGCGCCAGCAGCGAAGGGGAAGGTGAAGCTTTCTTT. Translated: CASSEGEGEAFF. The full variable domain, its missing parts supplied by reference TRBV5-1 and TRBJ1-1, is KAGVTQTPRYLIKTRGQQVTLSCSPISGHRSVSWYQQTPGQGLQFLFEYFSETQRNKGNFPGRFSGRQFSNSRSEMNVSTLELGDSALYLCASSEGEGEAFFGQGTRLTVV.

This clone was found a few times. This rearrangement joins TRBV7-9 to TRBJ2-7; 8 bases are a match to TRBD2. Per germline, CDR1 SEHNR and CDR2 FQNEAQ (reference sequence). V was pared by 0 bases and J by 7 bases, with 5 bases of the junction left unmatched. The CDR3 sequence is 14 residues long. CDR3 sequence reads: CASSLAAGAREQYF. The CDR3 DNA sequence: TGTGCCAGCAGCTTAGCAGCGGGAGCTCGGGAGCAGTACTTC.

This clone was seen only a few times. The rearrangement uses TRBV27 and TRBJ1-5; D unclear. The CDR3 totals 13 residues. Trimming pared 6 bases from V and 4 bases from J, leaving 10 bases between. CDR1 is MNHEY, CDR2 SMNVEV, per germline (reference sequence). The CDR3 DNA sequence: TGTGCCAGCAGCCCCTTTGGAAATCAGCCCCAGCATTTT. Its protein product is CASSPFGNQPQHF.

The chain recombines TRBV19 with TRBJ1-1; D gene unclear. Germline assignment: CDR1 LNHDA and CDR2 SQIVND (reference sequence). With 8 bases removed from V and 3 bases from J, the gap between germline ends came to 16 bases. The CDR3 runs to 14 residues. The CDR3 loop reads CASSPGWKDTEAFF. The CDR3 bases are TGTGCCAGTTCCCCCGGATGGAAGGACACTGAAGCTTTCTTT.

The CDR3 nucleotides read TGTGCCTGGAGTGGGGGCAGGGGAATCCAAGAGACCCAGTACTTC. Its translation: CAWSGGRGIQETQYF. The rearrangement uses TRBV30 and TRBJ2-5; perhaps TRBD1 as D (6 bases). The V end lost 1 base, the J end lost 1 base, and 13 bases lay between the germline ends. The germline V gene encodes CDR1 GTSNPN and CDR2 SVGIG (reference sequence). The CDR3 extends over 15 amino acids.

With respect to this clone: Distinct nucleotide sequences in the sample also encode this CDR3. The chain links TRBV29-1 to TRBJ2-7, with D tentatively TRBD1 (5 bases). Germline V gives CDR1 SQVTM, CDR2 ANQGSEA. This CDR3 spans 11 amino acids. V dropped 3 bases and J dropped 6 bases, with 9 bases sitting between them. The CDR3 loop is CSVDQGSEQYF. Written as DNA, the CDR3 is TGCAGCGTTGACCAGGGTAGCGAGCAGTACTTC.

This clone was detected only a few times. The V and J genes are TRBV5-1 and TRBJ1-2; D not resolved. Trimming pared 7 bases from V and 6 bases from J, leaving 16 bases between. The CDR3 sequence is 13 residues long. The V gene's germline CDR1 is SGHRS and CDR2 YFSETQ. The CDR3 here is CASRLTRVDGYTF. CDR3 DNA sequence: TGCGCCAGCCGATTGACCCGGGTTGATGGCTACACCTTC.

This chain links TRBV28 with TRBJ1-2, with D possibly TRBD1 on 5 matching bases. Germline V gene sequence: CDR1 MDHEN, CDR2 SYDVKM. The CDR3 is 14 amino acids. Between the trimmed V and J ends, which lost 7 bases and 4 bases, there was a span of 16 bases. The CDR3 nucleotides read TGTGCCAGCACTCATGCGGGACTGAGCTATGGCTACACCTTC. This sequence encodes CASTHAGLSYGYTF.

This chain links TRBV29-1 with TRBJ1-2; 7 nucleotides match TRBD1. Looked up from germline, CDR1 is SQVTM and CDR2 is ANQGSEA. This CDR3 comprises 12 residues. J lost 2 bases, V lost 7 bases, and 4 bases had no gene match. CDR3: CSDSDRNYGYTF. The DNA of the CDR3 is TGCAGCGACTCGGACAGGAACTATGGCTACACCTTC.

The chain joins TRBV27 to TRBJ2-2, with D possibly matching TRBD1 (5 bases). The V end lost 0 bases, the J end lost 4 bases, and 12 bases lay between the germline ends. From germline, CDR1 is MNHEY and CDR2 SMNVEV (reference sequence). This CDR3 has 16 amino acids. In DNA, the CDR3 is TGTGCCAGCAGTTTATCTTGGCAGGGTGGCACCGGGGAGCTGTTTTTT. Translated: CASSLSWQGGTGELFF.

This chain's CDR3 is CASSSYNGTVMAEAFF. CDR3 DNA sequence: TGTGCCAGCAGCTCATATAACGGGACAGTGATGGCTGAAGCTTTCTTT. The V gene is TRBV28, the J gene TRBJ1-1, with TRBD1 matching 7 bases. CDR1 and CDR2 (germline): MDHEN, SYDVKM. The CDR3 spans 16 residues. With V trimmed by 6 bases and J by 6 bases, 16 bases remained unmatched.

A word on this clone: Other DNA sequences in this specimen translate into the identical CDR3. This sequence joins TRBV7-9 and TRBJ2-5, with D perhaps matching TRBD2 (5 bases). The germline V and J ends were trimmed by 0 bases and 8 bases, with 7 bases remaining between them. This CDR3 contains 12 residues. Germline assignment: CDR1 SEHNR and CDR2 FQNEAQ (reference sequence). CDR3 amino acids: CASSLAGETQYF. The CDR3 bases are TGTGCCAGCAGCTTAGCCGGGGAAACCCAGTACTTC.

The chain carries TRBV19 and TRBJ1-2, with unresolved D. The germline V and J ends were trimmed by 7 bases and 7 bases, with 10 bases remaining between them. This CDR3 has 11 residues. From germline, CDR1 is LNHDA and CDR2 SQIVND (reference sequence). The DNA of the CDR3 is TGTGCCAGTAAGACGGGGTCTGGCTACACCTTC. Its translation: CASKTGSGYTF.

This rearrangement joins TRBV7-2 to TRBJ2-1, with D hard to call. The ends were cut back, 5 bases at V and 12 bases at J, with 17 bases in the middle. The germline V gene has CDR1 SGHTA and CDR2 FQGNSA. This CDR3 region has 13 residues. CDR3 amino acids: CASSTRPASLQFF. CDR3 bases: TGTGCCAGCAGCACTCGGCCGGCTAGTCTGCAGTTCTTC.

This clone was picked up a small number of times. The V call is TRBV29-1, the J call TRBJ1-1, with TRBD1 as a possible D gene (5 bases). CDR1 SQVTM and CDR2 ANQGSEA come from the germline V gene. The length of the CDR3 is 13 residues. V lost 4 bases to trimming and J lost 5 bases, with 14 bases between them. The CDR3 DNA follows: TGCAGCGTTGCGGGGGGACCGTGGACTGAAGCTTTCTTT. Amino acid sequence: CSVAGGPWTEAFF.

This chain links TRBV29-1 with TRBJ1-1, with unresolved D. Germline V gene data show CDR1 as SQVTM and CDR2 as ANQGSEA. The CDR3 runs to 15 residues. The V and J ends lost 7 bases and 0 bases respectively, with 18 bases between them. DNA of the CDR3: TGCAGCGCACGCCCGACGGGAAAGATGAACACTGAAGCTTTCTTT. Translating gives CSARPTGKMNTEAFF.

This clone was counted only a few times. The gene calls are TRBV19 and TRBJ2-7, with D tentatively TRBD1 (5 bases). The CDR3 runs to 12 residues. Trimming shortened V by 5 bases and J by 6 bases, and 11 bases separated the two germline ends. Germline CDR1 is LNHDA and CDR2 is SQIVND (reference sequence). CDR3 protein: CASSEGAGEQYF. The CDR3 nucleotides read TGTGCCAGTAGTGAAGGGGCTGGCGAGCAGTACTTC.

The rearrangement links TRBV29-1 to TRBJ2-7; TRBD2 matches at 12 bases. The ends lost 6 bases at V and 2 bases at J; junction bases unmatched: 5. The CDR3 extends over 14 amino acids. CDR1 and CDR2 (germline): SQVTM, ANQGSEA. The CDR3 bases are TGCAGCGTGGCTGGACTAGCGGGGCCCTACGAGCAGTACTTC. Its protein is CSVAGLAGPYEQYF.